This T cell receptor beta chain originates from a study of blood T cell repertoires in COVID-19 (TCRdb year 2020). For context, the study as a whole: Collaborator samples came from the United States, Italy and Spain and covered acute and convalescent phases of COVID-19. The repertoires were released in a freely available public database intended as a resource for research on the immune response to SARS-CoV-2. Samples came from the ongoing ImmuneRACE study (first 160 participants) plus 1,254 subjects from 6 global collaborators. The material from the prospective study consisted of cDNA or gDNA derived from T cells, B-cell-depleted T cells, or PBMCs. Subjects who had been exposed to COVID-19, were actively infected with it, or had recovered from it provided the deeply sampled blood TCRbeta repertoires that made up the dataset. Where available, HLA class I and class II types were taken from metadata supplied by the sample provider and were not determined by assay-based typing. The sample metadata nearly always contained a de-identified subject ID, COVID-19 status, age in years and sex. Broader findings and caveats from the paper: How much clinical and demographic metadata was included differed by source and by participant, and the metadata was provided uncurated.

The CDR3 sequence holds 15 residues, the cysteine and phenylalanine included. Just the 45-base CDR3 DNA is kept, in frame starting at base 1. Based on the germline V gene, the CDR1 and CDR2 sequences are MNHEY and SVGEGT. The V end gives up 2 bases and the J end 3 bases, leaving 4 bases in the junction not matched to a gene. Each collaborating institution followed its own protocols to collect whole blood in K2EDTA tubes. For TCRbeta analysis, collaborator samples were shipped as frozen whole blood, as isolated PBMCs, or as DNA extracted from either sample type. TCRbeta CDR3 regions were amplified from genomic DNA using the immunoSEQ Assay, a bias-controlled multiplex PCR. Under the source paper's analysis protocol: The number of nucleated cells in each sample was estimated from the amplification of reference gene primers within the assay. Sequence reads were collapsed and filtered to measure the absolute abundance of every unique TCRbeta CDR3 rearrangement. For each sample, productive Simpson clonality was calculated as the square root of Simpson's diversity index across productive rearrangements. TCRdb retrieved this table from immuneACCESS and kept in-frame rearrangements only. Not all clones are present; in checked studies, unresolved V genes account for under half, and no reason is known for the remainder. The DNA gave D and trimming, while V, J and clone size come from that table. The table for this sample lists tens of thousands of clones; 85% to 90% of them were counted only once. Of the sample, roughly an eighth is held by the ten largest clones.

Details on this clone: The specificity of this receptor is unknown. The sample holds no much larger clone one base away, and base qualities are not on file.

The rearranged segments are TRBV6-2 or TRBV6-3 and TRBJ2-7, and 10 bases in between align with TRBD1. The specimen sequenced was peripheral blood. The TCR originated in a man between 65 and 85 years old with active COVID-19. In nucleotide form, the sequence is TGTGCCAGCAGTTACCACCGGGACAGGGGCTACGAGCAGTACTTC. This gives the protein CASSYHRDRGYEQYF.